Given below is one T cell receptor (beta chain) in context. This sample was included in a study of cytomegalovirus exposure and HLA in healthy donors. Per the germline V gene, CDR1 is SEHNR and CDR2 is FQNEAQ (reference sequence). This CDR3 comprises 17 residues. Losses at the gene ends were 5 bases for V and 1 base for J; bases not matched to a gene: 8. Researchers ran the PCR with 60 Vbeta and 13 Jbeta primers. Repertoires were generated with immunoSEQ multiplex PCR, while TCRdb's copy carries only in-frame clones and drops some. The table shows over 150,000 clones, with under 85% occurring only once.

The sequenced material came from PBMCs. V and J are TRBV7-9 and TRBJ2-7, with 13 bases that match TRBD2. The receptor's source is a male donor in good health and CMV-seronegative. CDR3 in amino acids: CASSQWTSGSKSYEQYF. CDR3 coding DNA: TGTGCCAGCAGCCAATGGACTAGCGGGAGCAAATCCTACGAGCAGTACTTC.